The 24 T cell receptor beta chains given below trace back to one sample, sequenced in a study of T-cell memory formation after mild COVID-19. MiXCR, run by TCRdb on the 5' RACE reads, gives a single entry per CDR3 protein. Here the sample spans roughly 170,000 distinct CDR3 sequences, about 21% being singletons. The sequenced sample consisted of PBMCs or a T cell subset sorted from them (not recorded which). These receptors were collected from an adult woman who had mild COVID-19 (a few samples of this study predate the infection). Cell type and time point are not known.

V usage is TRBV6-6 and J usage is TRBJ1-4; the match to TRBD1 covers 12 bases. This CDR3 has 16 residues. V shed 2 bases, J shed 7 bases, and the junction held 5 bases outside the gene matches. Germline CDR1 and CDR2: MNHNY and SVGAGI (reference sequence). The CDR3 DNA is TGTGCCAGCAGTTACACCGGGACAGGGGGCGGTGAAAAACTGTTTTTT. Its translation is CASSYTGTGGGEKLFF.

DNA for the CDR3: TGTGCCAGCAGCCAGGACTCCTCCCGGGGGATTACTGAAGCTTTCTTT. Protein: CASSQDSSRGITEAFF. The V and J genes are TRBV3-1 and TRBJ1-1; D possibly corresponds to TRBD1 (5 bases). This CDR3 has 16 amino acids. V was cut by 3 bases and J by 5 bases, with 19 bases left in between. The germline gives CDR1 LGHDT, CDR2 YNNKEL (reference sequence).

This clonotype was recorded a few times. The gene calls are TRBV10-3 and TRBJ2-7; D remains unclear. The CDR3 sequence is 12 residues long. V was clipped by 1 base and J by 4 bases, with 5 bases between them. The germline gives CDR1 ENHRY, CDR2 SYGVKD. CDR3 amino acids: CAISEYGYEQYF. The CDR3 nucleotides are TGTGCCATCAGTGAGTACGGATACGAGCAGTACTTC.

This rearrangement joins TRBV12-3 or TRBV12-4 to TRBJ2-2, with TRBD2 as a possible D gene (6 bases). Trimming removed 7 bases at V and 5 bases at J, with 23 bases between. CDR3 length: 17 amino acids. CDR3 sequence: CASTPVPVSGLTGELFF. The CDR3 coding sequence is TGTGCCAGCACCCCTGTCCCGGTTAGCGGCCTTACCGGGGAGCTGTTTTTT.

V and J are TRBV6-6 and TRBJ2-1; 7 positions match TRBD1. The CDR3 runs 12 residues. Unmatched junction bases numbered 4, after V lost 6 bases and J lost 8 bases. Germline V lookup: CDR1 MNHNY, CDR2 SVGAGI (reference sequence). CDR3 sequence: CASSQGDDEQFF. The CDR3 DNA is TGTGCCAGCAGCCAGGGGGACGATGAGCAGTTCTTC.

This clonotype was counted a few times. The chain uses TRBV12-3 or TRBV12-4 and TRBJ2-1; D unresolved. Trimming took off 1 base at V and 9 bases at J, with 10 bases between the two ends. This CDR3 has 13 residues. The DNA for the CDR3 is TGTGCCAGCAGTTTAGGTCCCTTGACTGAGCAGTTCTTC. Its protein product is CASSLGPLTEQFF.

This clonotype was observed a few times. The chain uses TRBV5-1 and TRBJ1-2; 7 positions agree with TRBD1. Germline CDR1 is SGHRS and CDR2 is YFSETQ. With 4 bases clipped from V and 8 bases from J, the junction kept 11 bases outside the gene matches. This CDR3 comprises 14 residues. Written as DNA, the CDR3 is TGCGCCAGCAGCATCACAACAGGGGTTCAAGGCTACACCTTC. Amino acid sequence: CASSITTGVQGYTF.

DNA of the CDR3: TGTGCCAGCAGTTTAGACAGATACAATGAGCAGTTCTTC. It codes for CASSLDRYNEQFF. The V call is TRBV12-3 or TRBV12-4, the J call TRBJ2-1; D unclear. The CDR3 spans 13 residues. Trimming removed 1 base at V and 4 bases at J, with 5 bases between.

The rearrangement uses TRBV7-9 and TRBJ2-7; 7 bases fit TRBD1. With 5 bases clipped from V and 4 bases from J, the junction kept 8 bases outside the gene matches. The CDR3 totals 14 residues. The V gene's germline CDR1 is SEHNR and CDR2 FQNEAQ (reference sequence). The CDR3 spells CASSETGTWYEQYF. The CDR3 DNA reads as TGTGCCAGCAGCGAGACAGGGACGTGGTACGAGCAGTACTTC.

The chain is built from TRBV4-3 and TRBJ2-7, with D uncertain. The CDR3 is made up of 14 amino acids. Deletions cut 0 bases from V and 6 bases from J, with 12 bases between. The germline gives CDR1 LGHNA, CDR2 YSLEER. CDR3 protein: CASSQDGLMGEQYF. The CDR3 coding sequence is TGCGCCAGCAGCCAAGATGGTCTCATGGGCGAGCAGTACTTC.

The V and J genes are TRBV11-2 and TRBJ1-1; no reliable D call. The CDR3 is 12 residues long. The germline V and J ends were trimmed by 1 base and 7 bases, with 7 bases remaining between them. Germline V gene data show CDR1 as SGHAT and CDR2 as FQNNGV. The CDR3 DNA reads as TGTGCCAGCAGCTTAGTTCCCAATGAAGCTTTCTTT. This gives the protein CASSLVPNEAFF.

Many counts were recorded for this clonotype. V and J are TRBV7-9 and TRBJ2-1; 13 bases map to TRBD2. The CDR3 runs 16 residues. Unmatched junction bases numbered 10, after V lost 5 bases and J lost 9 bases. The germline gives CDR1 SEHNR, CDR2 FQNEAQ (reference sequence). The CDR3: CASSPRTSGGGVEQFF. The CDR3, as DNA: TGTGCCAGCAGCCCTAGGACTAGCGGGGGCGGCGTTGAGCAGTTCTTC.

The V gene is TRBV7-8, the J gene TRBJ1-6; unclear D gene. CDR3 length: 16 amino acids. Between the trimmed V and J ends, which lost 5 bases and 8 bases, there was a span of 19 bases. From germline, CDR1 is SGHVS and CDR2 FQNEAQ. CDR3 sequence: CASSAPLAGGDSPLHF. In DNA, the CDR3 is TGTGCCAGCAGCGCCCCTTTGGCGGGAGGTGATTCACCCCTCCACTTT.

V is TRBV7-9 and J is TRBJ2-1, with TRBD2 as a possible D gene (5 bases). From germline, CDR1 is SEHNR and CDR2 FQNEAQ (reference sequence). The CDR3 runs to 13 residues. The V end lost 8 bases, the J end lost 0 bases, and 8 bases lay between the germline ends. In nucleotides, the CDR3 is TGTGCCAGCGAGGGCAGCTCCTACAATGAGCAGTTCTTC. Translation: CASEGSSYNEQFF.

This chain uses TRBV7-9 with TRBJ1-1; TRBD1 matches 7 bases. The V gene's germline CDR1 is SEHNR and CDR2 FQNEAQ (reference sequence). This CDR3 has 15 amino acids. The J segment lost 1 base and the V segment lost 5 bases, leaving 7 bases of the junction unmatched. CDR3 protein: CASSPGTAGNTEAFF. In nucleotides, the CDR3 is TGTGCCAGCAGCCCGGGGACAGCCGGGAACACTGAAGCTTTCTTT.

This clonotype was counted only a few times. The rearrangement uses TRBV7-9 and TRBJ1-2; unclear D gene. Germline V CDR1 and CDR2: SEHNR, FQNEAQ (reference sequence). V was shortened by 0 bases and J by 0 bases, with 11 bases between the two germline ends. This CDR3 spans 16 amino acids. The CDR3 DNA sequence: TGTGCCAGCAGCTTAGCGCGCCAGTTCCCTAACTATGGCTACACCTTC. Its protein product is CASSLARQFPNYGYTF.

This clonotype was seen once. One junction end disagrees with the germline gene, perhaps due to a read error. The chain links TRBV27 to TRBJ1-6; D perhaps matches TRBD1 (5 bases). The germline CDR1 and CDR2 sequences are MNHEY and SMNVEV (reference sequence). CDR3 length: 16 amino acids. The CDR3 nucleotides read TGTGCCAGCAGTTTATCGATGGGTGGGGGAGGTTCACACCTCCACTTT. Protein product: CASSLSMGGGGSHLHF.

In nucleotides, the CDR3 is TGTGCCAGCCTTGGGTTGGACAGGACTCCCTACGAGCAGTACTTC. Its protein product is CASLGLDRTPYEQYF. This rearrangement joins TRBV2 to TRBJ2-7; 7 bases line up with TRBD1. CDR1 is SNHLY and CDR2 is FYNNEI in the germline V gene. CDR3 length equals 15 residues. The ends lost 8 bases at V and 2 bases at J; junction bases unmatched: 12.

This clonotype has more than one count but fewer than ten. V and J are TRBV7-9 and TRBJ2-5; D call uncertain. The CDR3 consists of 14 residues. CDR1 SEHNR and CDR2 FQNEAQ come from the germline V gene (reference sequence). Trimming cost V 5 bases and J 4 bases, with 14 bases left between them. CDR3 nucleotides: TGTGCCAGCAGCCGCCCGGGCTTCCTAGAGACCCAGTACTTC. It codes for CASSRPGFLETQYF.

The chain uses TRBV5-1 and TRBJ1-1, with D possibly being TRBD1 (5 bases). The CDR3 runs to 14 residues. CDR1 is SGHRS and CDR2 is YFSETQ in the germline V gene. V lost 0 bases to trimming and J lost 4 bases, with 10 bases between them. The CDR3 DNA follows: TGCGCCAGCAGCTTGGCACAGGAGAGCACTGAAGCTTTCTTT. Translating it yields CASSLAQESTEAFF.

This clonotype was picked up a small number of times. The V call is TRBV28, the J call TRBJ1-5; TRBD1 is a possible D gene (6 bases). The ends were cut back, 2 bases at V and 5 bases at J, with 10 bases in the middle. This CDR3 is built from 14 residues. In germline, CDR1 is MDHEN, CDR2 SYDVKM. CDR3 DNA sequence: TGTGCCAGCAGTTTACGGGCAGGGGATCAGCCCCAGCATTTT. Residues: CASSLRAGDQPQHF.

This sequence joins TRBV9 and TRBJ2-7; 10 nucleotides agree with TRBD2. This CDR3 is 15 amino acids long. The J segment lost 2 bases and the V segment lost 4 bases, leaving 6 bases of the junction unmatched. Germline V gene lookup returns CDR1 SGDLS and CDR2 YYNGEE. The CDR3 loop reads CASSPSGGVTYEQYF. The CDR3 DNA reads as TGTGCCAGCAGCCCGAGCGGGGGGGTCACCTACGAGCAGTACTTC.

The chain links TRBV12-3 or TRBV12-4 to TRBJ2-3; TRBD1 matches at 7 bases. J lost 3 bases, V lost 4 bases, and 7 bases had no gene match. The CDR3 extends over 15 amino acids. The CDR3 nucleotides read TGTGCCAGCAGTTCCTCAGGGGGACGGACAGATACGCAGTATTTT. It yields the protein CASSSSGGRTDTQYF.

This clonotype was recorded a few times. This sequence joins TRBV6-6 and TRBJ2-7; D tentatively reads TRBD1 or TRBD2 (5 bases each). Germline CDR1 is MNHNY and CDR2 is SVGAGI (reference sequence). The CDR3 has 14 amino acids. With 6 bases removed from V and 3 bases from J, the gap between germline ends came to 15 bases. The CDR3 region is CASRTRDLSYEQYF. The CDR3 DNA reads as TGTGCCAGCAGGACCCGGGACCTCAGCTACGAGCAGTACTTC.